The T cell receptor beta chain described here comes from a study of human T cells and chemical hapten exposure. Findings of the study overall: Healthy individuals' immune responses may differ from those of donors, who had alopecia.

MiXCR was run by TCRdb on the RACE reads, yielding one entry per CDR3 protein. The top ten clones hold 7% to 10% of a sample with some 340,000 distinct CDR3 sequences, around 6.9% of them seen once. Time point described: patch test 1, 2 weeks after DPC sensitization. Treatment reported: therapeutic diphenylcyclopropenone sensitization with weekly scalp DPC. CDR1 and CDR2 (germline): ENHRY, SYGVKD. The J segment lost 7 bases and the V segment lost 7 bases, leaving 11 bases of the junction unmatched. The CDR3 covers 15 residues. This clonotype occurred a few times. As yet, its antigen is unknown. The V call is TRBV10-3, the J call TRBJ1-2; TRBD1 aligns across 11 bases. This specimen was whole blood, taken in connection with sensitization to the hapten diphenylcyclopropenone (DPC). The receptor was isolated from a woman between 18 and 29 years old with alopecia areata. Some clones in this sample may be carry-over from other donors' samples. Here the CDR3 reads CAINVDGQGAFGYTF. CDR3 in DNA: TGTGCCATCAACGTGGACGGACAGGGGGCTTTTGGCTACACCTTC.